These T cell receptor beta chains were read from a single sample in a study of T-cell reconstitution after alpha-beta-depleted transplantation in children. TCRdb ran MiXCR on the PCR reads and lists one entry per CDR3 protein. Of fewer than 750,000 distinct CDR3 sequences listed, around 23% are singletons. The sequences come from PBMCs, mostly from graft donor cells, collected 360 days after TCRalphabeta/CD19-depleted stem cell transplant. The receptors were sampled from a boy less than two years old who had a stem cell transplant for acute myeloid leukemia, so the T cells may come from the graft donor. The CDR3 runs from the conserved cysteine through the conserved F or W. The D gene is left open where the match is weak. Part of the rows lack a size; the others show once, few, many or a class for expanded clones.

TRBJ1-4,.,.,TRBV20-1,TGCAGTGCTAGAGATATGGGTGGCAGTCGGGGTCTAAAACTGTTTTTT,CSARDMGGSRGLKLFF
TRBJ2-2,many,.,TRBV4-3,TGCGCCAGCAGCCCACTTCTCGGTGGCACCGGGGAGCTGTTTTTT,CASSPLLGGTGELFF
TRBJ2-4,.,TRBD2,TRBV20-1,TGCAGTGCTAGAGCCCCTTTCACTAGCGGGGGAGCCAAAAACATTCAGTACTTC,CSARAPFTSGGAKNIQYF
TRBJ2-1,.,TRBD2,TRBV4-1,TGCGCCAGCAGCCAAGAGGGCCTAGCGGGGGGCAATGAGCAGTTCTTC,CASSQEGLAGGNEQFF
TRBJ2-5,few,.,TRBV28,TGTGCCAGCAGTTTTGGCAGATTAGAGACCCAGTACTTC,CASSFGRLETQYF
TRBJ2-1,few,.,TRBV21-1,TGTGCCAGCACCCTGACAGGGGGCGACGACAATGAGCAGTTCTTC,CASTLTGGDDNEQFF
TRBJ2-3,many,.,TRBV7-8,TGTGCCAGCAGCTTATGGGGGAACACAGATACGCAGTATTTT,CASSLWGNTDTQYF
TRBJ1-1,many,.,TRBV20-1,TGCAGTGCTAGAGAAGGTTTTGGCCTAAGGGGGACTGAAGCTTTCTTT,CSAREGFGLRGTEAFF
TRBJ1-6,few,TRBD1,TRBV10-3,TGTGCCATCAGTTCGGGACAGGGTTTTGGCTCACCCCTCCACTTT,CAISSGQGFGSPLHF
TRBJ1-5,few,TRBD1,TRBV5-6,TGTGCCAGCAGCTTCGGACAGGGTGGGAAACAGCCCCAGCATTTT,CASSFGQGGKQPQHF
TRBJ2-1,.,TRBD2,TRBV28,TGTGCCACCAGCGGGGGTGTAAACAATGAGCAGTTCTTC,CATSGGVNNEQFF
TRBJ1-5,.,.,TRBV20-1,TGCAGTGCTAGTGGGGAAGGACAGCGCTCCTATAGCAATCAGCCCCAGCATTTT,CSASGEGQRSYSNQPQHF
TRBJ1-2,.,.,TRBV21-1,TGTGCCAGCAGCAAAGGCCCGATTCACAGGGCTAACTATGGCTACACCTTC,CASSKGPIHRANYGYTF
TRBJ1-1,few,.,TRBV12-3/TRBV12-4,TGTGCCAGCAGTTTAGCGCTAAAGTGGCAGGGGAACATGAACACTGATGCTTTCTTT,CASSLALKWQGNMNTDAFF
TRBJ2-2,.,.,TRBV6-2/TRBV6-3,TGTGCCAGCAGTTACCTAAACGGGGAGCTGTTTTTT,CASSYLNGELFF
TRBJ1-2,once,.,TRBV7-9,TGTGCCAGCAGCTTAAGGGAGACAGACTATGGCTACACCTTC,CASSLRETDYGYTF
TRBJ2-1,few,TRBD2,TRBV12-3/TRBV12-4,TGTGCCAGCAGTTTAGCGGTTGGGACTAGCGGGGGTGAGCAGTTCTTC,CASSLAVGTSGGEQFF
TRBJ2-7,.,.,TRBV5-1,TGCGCCAGCAGCCAAACGTCTGGGGCCTACGAGCAGTACTTC,CASSQTSGAYEQYF
TRBJ1-5,.,TRBD1,TRBV6-2/TRBV6-3,TGTGCCAGCAGTCCCCTGGACAGGGGGCTGGGGGAGGTCAATCAGCCCCAGCATTTT,CASSPLDRGLGEVNQPQHF
TRBJ2-1,.,TRBD2,TRBV7-2,TGTGCCAGCAGCTTAGGCGGGGGGGGCAACAATGAGCAGTTCTTC,CASSLGGGGNNEQFF
TRBJ1-3,many,.,TRBV29-1,TGCAGCGTTGGACAATCTGGAAACACCATATATTTT,CSVGQSGNTIYF
TRBJ2-7,many,.,TRBV25-1,TGTGCCAGCAGTGAAAACTCCGGGTCGTTCTACGAGCAGTACTTC,CASSENSGSFYEQYF
TRBJ2-2,once,TRBD2,TRBV12-3/TRBV12-4,TGTGCCAGCCGAGGTAGCGGGACCGGGGAGCTGTTTTTT,CASRGSGTGELFF
TRBJ1-1,few,.,TRBV6-5,TGTGCCAGCAGTTACTCGATCTCGGAAGAGCGCGAGGGGGCTGAAGCTTTCTTT,CASSYSISEEREGAEAFF
TRBJ1-2,.,.,TRBV29-1,TGCAGCGTTGAAGGGGGACCGTTCTATGGCTACACCTTC,CSVEGGPFYGYTF
TRBJ2-7,few,.,TRBV7-2,TGTGCCAGCAGCGCTCCGGGACACTCTACCTACGAGCAGTACTTC,CASSAPGHSTYEQYF
TRBJ2-5,.,.,TRBV7-2,TGTGCCAGCAGCTTAGGGGGGCAGGGAGAGACCCAGTACTTC,CASSLGGQGETQYF
TRBJ1-5,many,.,TRBV2,TGTGCCAGCACCGGGGGGCTGAATCAGCCCCAGCATTTT,CASTGGLNQPQHF
TRBJ2-3,.,.,TRBV6-6,TGTGCCACCGTCGGGAATACGCAGTATTTT,CATVGNTQYF
TRBJ2-7,.,TRBD1,TRBV10-3,TGTGCCATCAGTTTGGGACAGGGAGCCGAGCAGTACTTC,CAISLGQGAEQYF
TRBJ1-6,few,.,TRBV18,TGTGCCAGCTCAACAGGGTACGGGTCACCCCTCCACTTT,CASSTGYGSPLHF
TRBJ2-7,.,TRBD2,TRBV20-1,TGCAGTGCTAGCCTGGGAGCTGGGACTATGACCTACGAGCAGTACTTC,CSASLGAGTMTYEQYF
TRBJ1-1,few,TRBD1,TRBV5-4,TGTGCCAGCAGCTTGAGAACCAGGGGGCGGAATGAAGCTTTCTTT,CASSLRTRGRNEAFF
TRBJ1-1,.,.,TRBV6-2/TRBV6-3,TGTGCCAGCAGGATTACAGACCTGAACACTGAAGCTTTCTTT,CASRITDLNTEAFF
TRBJ2-2,few,.,TRBV20-1,TGCAGTGCTAGAGGGGGCGGAGGGCGTGCGAACACCGGGGAGCTGTTTTTT,CSARGGGGRANTGELFF
TRBJ2-4,few,TRBD2,TRBV19,TGTGCCAGTAGTCAAGAGGGAGGGAGACTCTTAGCCAAAAACATTCAGTACTTC,CASSQEGGRLLAKNIQYF
TRBJ2-3,few,.,TRBV5-1,TGCGCCAGCAGCAGGACGGGGAATACGCAGTATTTT,CASSRTGNTQYF
TRBJ2-3,few,.,TRBV11-2,TGTGCCAGCAGTTCTCAACTGGGTCCCCCTAGCACAGATACGCAGTATTTT,CASSSQLGPPSTDTQYF
TRBJ2-1,many,TRBD1,TRBV28,TGTGCCAGCAGTTCCTACTCGAGGACAGGGGTTTACAATGAGCAGTTCTTC,CASSSYSRTGVYNEQFF
TRBJ2-7,.,.,TRBV7-2,TGTGCCAGCAGCTTTGGGGGCTTGGGCGGGGGGCAGTACTTC,CASSFGGLGGGQYF
TRBJ1-1,many,TRBD1,TRBV20-1,TGCAGTGCTAGACCGGGACAGTGGCCTTTAATGAACACTGAAGCTTTCTTT,CSARPGQWPLMNTEAFF
TRBJ1-5,few,TRBD1,TRBV6-1,TGTGCCAGCAGTAAAAACGAGAGGACAGGCCAAGATCAGCCCCAGCATTTT,CASSKNERTGQDQPQHF